What follows is one TCR beta chain and its context. The antigen is unknown. This entry is derived from a study of fetal regulatory T cell absence and autoimmunity. Study-wide points: Cord blood and pancreas showed broadly similar TRB gene family usage. Oligoclonal TCR enrichment in pancreas over cord blood reached over 90-fold for some clones. In IPEX syndrome, oligoclonal enrichment was read as supporting prenatal antigen-driven autoimmunity in the pancreas.

Sequencing was at survey level. The assay was immunoSEQ multiplex PCR, and TCRdb's table has in-frame clones only and misses some. The table has about 95,000 clones, about two thirds seen once; the top ten hold roughly 2%. CDR1 and CDR2 (germline): SGHRS, YFSETQ. Trimming stripped 4 bases from V and 1 base from J, with 8 bases between. The CDR3 spans 14 residues. The genes are TRBV5-1 and TRBJ2-2; D not resolved. This TCR was sampled from a male donor with IPEX syndrome. Material: pancreas tissue. The CDR3 nucleotides are TGCGCCAGCAGCCCAAACAGGAACACCGGGGAGCTGTTTTTT. Residues: CASSPNRNTGELFF.